This T cell receptor beta chain was sequenced during a study of PD-L1 blockade in urothelial cancer. For the study at large: The authors examined blood 3 weeks (second dose) and 6 weeks after treatment start.

TCRdb's copy holds only in-frame clones and misses some; the assay was immunoSEQ multiplex PCR. The sample contains roughly 20,000 clones, about 90% of which appear only once. Germline V CDR1 and CDR2: MGHRA, YSYEKL. The CDR3 length is 17 residues. The ends were cut back, 3 bases at V and 4 bases at J, with 19 bases in the middle. This clone was seen more than once but under ten times. This specimen was PBMCs, taken around atezolizumab (anti-PD-L1) treatment. The chain employs TRBV4-1 and TRBJ1-3; D may be TRBD1 (6 bases). This receptor was identified in a man between 50 and 59 years old with urothelial cancer. The CDR3 spells CASSHTTGPAIGNTIYF. CDR3 coding DNA: TGCGCCAGCAGCCATACGACAGGTCCGGCCATAGGAAACACCATATATTTT.